This T cell receptor (beta chain) appears in the sequencing data of a study of T cells after yellow fever vaccination. Study-level information: In the case of low-cell-number fractions, SMART-Seq v4 Ultra Low Input was used for preparation. General study findings and limits: Only a minor proportion of clonotypes was detected across both CD4 and CD8 compartments. Post-booster reappearance was seen for most primary-vaccination clones (96% CD4, 80% to 90% CD8).

About this clonotype itself: Antigen unknown.

5'RACE template switching produced TCR cDNA carrying a universal primer site and UMIs. Using its own MiXCR run on the 5' RACE reads, TCRdb lists one record per CDR3 protein. The sample holds just under 600,000 distinct CDR3 sequences; around an eighth are singletons and the top ten take about 14%. CDR1 and CDR2 from the germline V gene are SSHAT and FNYEAQ (reference sequence). V was pared by 5 bases and J by 1 base, with 5 bases of the junction left unmatched. This CDR3 has 16 residues. The chain uses TRBV7-7 and TRBJ2-2; 9 bases agree with TRBD2. This specimen was PBMCs, taken on the day of the yellow fever booster vaccination. This clonotype was sampled from a young man who received the YFV17D yellow fever vaccine. CDR3 in DNA: TGTGCCAGCAGCGTACTTAGCGGGAGGAACACCGGGGAGCTGTTTTTT. Its translation: CASSVLSGRNTGELFF.